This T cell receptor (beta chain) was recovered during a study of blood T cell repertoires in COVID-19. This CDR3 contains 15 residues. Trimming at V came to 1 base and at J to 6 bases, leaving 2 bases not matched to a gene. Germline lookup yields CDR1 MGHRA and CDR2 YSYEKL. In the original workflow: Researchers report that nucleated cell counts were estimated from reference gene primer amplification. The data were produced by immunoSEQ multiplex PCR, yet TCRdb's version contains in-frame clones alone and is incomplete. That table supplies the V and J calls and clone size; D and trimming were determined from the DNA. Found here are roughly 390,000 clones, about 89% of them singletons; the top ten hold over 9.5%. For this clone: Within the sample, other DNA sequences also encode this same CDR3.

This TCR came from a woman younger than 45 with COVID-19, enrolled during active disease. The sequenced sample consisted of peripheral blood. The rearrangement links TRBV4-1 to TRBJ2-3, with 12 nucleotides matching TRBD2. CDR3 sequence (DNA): TGCGCCAGCAGCCAAGGACTAGCGGGAGTGGATACGCAGTATTTT. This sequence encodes CASSQGLAGVDTQYF.